The 16 T cell receptor beta chains below were found in one sample sequenced in a study of T cells in Graves' hyperthyroidism and ophthalmopathy. Amplification of TCR beta CDR3 regions used RNA as the template. An initial round of RT-PCR targeting the TCR CDR3 relied on the HTBI primer set. TCRdb itself ran the multiplex PCR reads through MiXCR, one entry per CDR3 protein. This table holds a few hundred thousand distinct CDR3 sequences, approximately 15% found once. The material sequenced was blood. Source of these receptors: a woman under 40 with Graves' hyperthyroidism.

This clonotype showed up just once. The chain recombines TRBV29-1 with TRBJ2-3, with 9 bases lining up with TRBD2. This CDR3 has 15 residues. V was pared by 4 bases and J by 3 bases, with 8 bases of the junction left unmatched. Germline CDR1 is SQVTM and CDR2 is ANQGSEA. The CDR3 loop is CSVASLAGPTDTQYF. The CDR3 DNA is TGCAGCGTTGCATCGCTAGCGGGGCCGACAGATACGCAGTATTTT.

The chain recombines TRBV4-2 with TRBJ2-1, with D possibly TRBD2 on 5 matching bases. Trimming took 1 base from V and 9 from J, leaving 19 bases between them. This CDR3 contains 16 residues. Germline V gene lookup returns CDR1 LGHNA and CDR2 YNFKEQ. In nucleotides, the CDR3 is TGTGCCAGCAGCCAAGTTATAGGACTTAAAAATGGTGAGCAGTTCTTC. It yields the protein CASSQVIGLKNGEQFF.

This clonotype was detected many times. This chain links TRBV5-4 with TRBJ2-7; 10 positions match TRBD1. This CDR3 has 13 amino acids. CDR1 is SGHNT and CDR2 is YYREEE in the germline V gene (reference sequence). As DNA, the CDR3 is TGTGCAACCGGGACAGGGGACGGCTACGAGCAGTACTTC. This gives the protein CATGTGDGYEQYF.

This clonotype was seen repeatedly, ten times or more. The V and J genes are TRBV12-3 or TRBV12-4 and TRBJ2-1; 8 bases align to TRBD2. There are 13 residues in the CDR3. The J segment lost 4 bases and the V segment lost 7 bases, leaving 3 bases of the junction unmatched. Here the CDR3 reads CASNSGSYNEQFF. The CDR3 region has the DNA TGTGCCAGCAACAGCGGGAGTTACAATGAGCAGTTCTTC.

This clonotype was seen at least ten times. The chain links TRBV18 to TRBJ1-5; D is ambiguous. Trimming removed 6 bases from V and 2 bases from J, with 11 bases in between. Germline V gives CDR1 KGHSH, CDR2 LQKENI. This CDR3 has 14 amino acids. This CDR3 reads CASSATLGNQPQHF. DNA of the CDR3: TGTGCCAGCTCGGCCACCCTAGGCAATCAGCCCCAGCATTTT.

DNA for the CDR3: TGTGCCAGCAGTTCATTACAGTCTAACTATGGCTACACCTTC. Encoded protein: CASSSLQSNYGYTF. The rearrangement joins TRBV28 to TRBJ1-2; D gene ambiguous. CDR3 length equals 14 residues. The V and J ends lost 4 bases and 0 bases respectively, with 9 bases between them. Germline assignment: CDR1 MDHEN and CDR2 SYDVKM.

This clonotype was counted ten times or more. The chain is built from TRBV27 and TRBJ2-3, with D maybe TRBD2 (5 bases). The V end was cut by 5 bases, the J end by 0 bases, with 12 bases between. The CDR3 extends over 15 amino acids. Germline V gene sequence: CDR1 MNHEY, CDR2 SMNVEV (reference sequence). The chain's CDR3 is CASSPLGVSTDTQYF. CDR3 nucleotide sequence: TGTGCCAGCAGTCCCCTCGGGGTTAGCACAGATACGCAGTATTTT.

This clonotype came up a few times. The gene calls are TRBV19 and TRBJ2-1; TRBD2 matches at 7 bases. This CDR3 is built from 16 residues. The ends lost 5 bases at V and 3 bases at J; junction bases unmatched: 10. Germline V gene sequence: CDR1 LNHDA, CDR2 SQIVND (reference sequence). The CDR3 here is CASSLTGGRGYNEQFF. CDR3 coding DNA: TGTGCCAGTAGTCTCACTGGTGGGAGGGGCTACAATGAGCAGTTCTTC.

Details on this clonotype: This clone may be a read error of a much larger clone one base away. This chain uses TRBV28 with TRBJ2-2; TRBD1 matches at 8 bases. This CDR3 spans 18 amino acids. V was clipped by 5 bases and J by 2 bases; unmatched bases: 13. Germline CDR1 is MDHEN and CDR2 is SYDVKM. CDR3 amino acids: CASSGAGGRYYNTGELFF. In DNA, the CDR3 is TGTGCCAGCAGTGGCGCAGGGGGCAGATACTATAACACCGGGGAGCTGTTTTTT.

This clonotype was recorded many times. This sequence joins TRBV2 and TRBJ2-1; D is ambiguous. Germline V gene data show CDR1 as SNHLY and CDR2 as FYNNEI. V lost 6 bases to trimming and J lost 0 bases, with 12 bases between them. The CDR3 totals 15 residues. The CDR3 region has the DNA TGTGCCAGCAGCCCCGACTTGAGCTCCTACAATGAGCAGTTCTTC. It yields the protein CASSPDLSSYNEQFF.

The V gene is TRBV19, the J gene TRBJ2-7; 12 nucleotides line up with TRBD2. The CDR3 totals 16 residues. Germline V gene lookup returns CDR1 LNHDA and CDR2 SQIVND (reference sequence). J gave up 6 bases and V 4 bases, and 10 bases lay outside the gene matches. CDR3 amino acids: CASSRLAGVVSGEQYF. Written as DNA, the CDR3 is TGTGCCAGTAGTAGACTAGCGGGAGTCGTATCGGGCGAGCAGTACTTC.

V and J are TRBV9 and TRBJ2-5, with D maybe TRBD1 (6 bases). CDR1 and CDR2 (germline): SGDLS, YYNGEE. The CDR3 is 15 amino acids. Trimming removed 3 bases from V and 1 base from J, with 13 bases in between. CDR3 DNA sequence: TGTGCCAGCAGCGCATCACAGGGTATCCAAGAGACCCAGTACTTC. Its translation is CASSASQGIQETQYF.

Many counts were recorded for this clonotype. The gene calls are TRBV7-2 and TRBJ2-3; a possible D gene is TRBD1 (6 bases). Trimming removed 6 bases at V and 4 bases at J, with 17 bases between. The V gene's germline CDR1 is SGHTA and CDR2 FQGNSA. The CDR3 is made up of 15 amino acids. CDR3 protein: CASRPGVVLADTQYF. As DNA, the CDR3 is TGTGCCAGCAGGCCAGGGGTTGTGTTGGCAGATACGCAGTATTTT.

This clonotype was picked up many times. The chain joins TRBV7-2 to TRBJ1-2; D ambiguous. Per germline, CDR1 SGHTA and CDR2 FQGNSA. V lost 5 bases and J lost 6, with 16 bases in between. This CDR3 has 14 residues. The CDR3 nucleotides read TGTGCCAGCAGCCCACGGAGTCGCGTCCATGGCTACACCTTC. Amino acids: CASSPRSRVHGYTF. Variable domain in full (rest from reference TRBV7-2 and TRBJ1-2): GAGVSQSPSNKVTEKGKDVELRCDPISGHTALYWYRQSLGQGLEFLIYFQGNSAPDKSGLPSDRFSAERTGGSVSTLTIQRTQQEDSAVYLCASSPRSRVHGYTFGSGTRLTVV.

The CDR3 protein is CARMGLAGPGELFF. CDR3 nucleotide sequence: TGCGCCAGAATGGGACTAGCGGGTCCCGGGGAGCTGTTTTTT. The V gene is TRBV10-1, the J gene TRBJ2-2; the match to TRBD2 covers 12 bases. The CDR3 extends over 14 amino acids. Losses at the gene ends were 9 bases for V and 6 bases for J; bases not matched to a gene: 5. The germline gives CDR1 WNHNN, CDR2 SYGVQD (reference sequence).

This clonotype was detected a few times. This chain joins TRBV6-5 and TRBJ2-1; 9 bases are shared with TRBD2. The CDR3 contains 18 residues. V shed 0 bases, J shed 6 bases, and the junction held 12 bases outside the gene matches. The germline V gene has CDR1 MNHEY and CDR2 SVGAGI. The CDR3 region has the DNA TGTGCCAGCAGTTACTCGCGGGGGGGTAGCGGGAGCATCAATGAGCAGTTCTTC. This sequence encodes CASSYSRGGSGSINEQFF.